This is a list of T cell receptor beta chains from one sample in a study of blood T cell repertoires in COVID-19. Assay used: immunoSEQ multiplex PCR; TCRdb lists only in-frame clones, some missing. Of about 41,000 clones in the sample, approximately 83% are singletons; the top ten hold over 2.5%. Sequencing used peripheral blood. The receptors were gathered from a woman in her fifties or sixties with acute or convalescent COVID-19. Each CDR3 is given with its conserved first and last residue. D genes are given only for firm matches. Part of the rows lack a size; the others show once, few, many or a class for expanded clones.

TRBV6-5	-	TRBD1	TRBJ1-1	TGTGCCAGCAGCCCGGACAGGAGGAACACTGAAGCTTTCTTT	CASSPDRRNTEAFF
TRBV3-1/TRBV3-2	-	-	TRBJ1-3	TGTGCCAGCAGCCAAGGAGGGACTCCACTAACTGGAAACACCATATATTTT	CASSQGGTPLTGNTIYF
TRBV24-1	-	TRBD2	TRBJ2-1	TGTGCCACCAGTGATGGCAGCGGGGGGGCAGGGGAGCAGTTCTTC	CATSDGSGGAGEQFF
TRBV20-1	-	-	TRBJ1-4	TGCAGTGCTAGTCTTACAGGGTTCACTAATGAAAAACTGTTTTTT	CSASLTGFTNEKLFF
TRBV5-8	-	-	TRBJ1-2	TGTGCCAGCAGCTTGGTTCAGGGTCGGTCAATATTTGGCTACACCTTC	CASSLVQGRSIFGYTF
TRBV15	-	-	TRBJ1-3	TGTGCCACCAGCTCCCCGGGACAAGGAAACACCATATATTTT	CATSSPGQGNTIYF
TRBV6-6	few	TRBD2	TRBJ2-2	TGTGCCAGCAGTCGCCGGACTAGCGGGAGGGCACGAACCGGGGAGCTGTTTTTT	CASSRRTSGRARTGELFF
TRBV3-1/TRBV3-2	-	TRBD2	TRBJ2-1	TGTGCCAGCAGCCAAGCCCCCGGGACTACCAATGAGCAGTTCTTC	CASSQAPGTTNEQFF
TRBV11-3	once	TRBD2	TRBJ2-3	TGTGCCAGCAGCACTGGAGCGGGGGAGACAGATACGCAGTATTTT	CASSTGAGETDTQYF
TRBV19	-	TRBD2	TRBJ2-7	TGTGCCAGTAGTATATTCGGCGGGACTACGGAAGAGCAGTACTTC	CASSIFGGTTEEQYF
TRBV7-6	once	-	TRBJ2-3	TGTGCCAGCAGCTCCTCCGTACTCCCCGCCACAGATACGCAGTATTTT	CASSSSVLPATDTQYF
TRBV15	-	-	TRBJ2-7	TGTGCCACCAGCAGTGGGAGATCCTACGAGCAGTACTTC	CATSSGRSYEQYF
TRBV4-1	-	-	TRBJ1-1	TGCGCCAGCAGCCAAGGGTTTGGAGGACAGCTGAACACTGAAGCTTTCTTT	CASSQGFGGQLNTEAFF
TRBV19	-	TRBD1	TRBJ1-2	TGTGCCAGTAGTCCTAGGACAGGGTATCACTATGGCTACACCTTC	CASSPRTGYHYGYTF
TRBV6-5	-	-	TRBJ1-5	TGTGCCAGCAGTACCCTTCCGGGGGTCAATCAGCCCCAGCATTTT	CASSTLPGVNQPQHF
TRBV27	-	-	TRBJ2-3	TGTGCCAGCAGTTCCCCTCCCACAGATACGCAGTATTTT	CASSSPPTDTQYF
TRBV30	-	-	TRBJ2-7	TGTGCCTGGAGTCCCACGTACTCGGAGCAGTACTTC	CAWSPTYSEQYF
TRBV11-3	-	-	TRBJ2-2	TGTGCCAGCAGCAAACTCGGGACTCCTAACACCGGGGAGCTGTTTTTT	CASSKLGTPNTGELFF
TRBV18	-	TRBD1	TRBJ1-6	TGTGCCAGCTCACCACGCGGGACAGATAATTCACCCCTCCACTTT	CASSPRGTDNSPLHF
TRBV9	-	-	TRBJ1-2	TGTGCCAGCAGCGTAGACCCATTGGGCAGGGGCCACTATGGCTACACCTTC	CASSVDPLGRGHYGYTF
TRBV12-3/TRBV12-4	-	-	TRBJ1-1	TGTGCCAGCACCCTGACAGCGAACACTGAAGCTTTCTTT	CASTLTANTEAFF
TRBV18	-	TRBD1	TRBJ1-2	TGTGCCAGCTCAAGGGACAGGGATGGCTACACCTTC	CASSRDRDGYTF
TRBV7-3	-	-	TRBJ2-7	TGTGCCAGCAGCCCAACGGCGGGGGCTATCGGTGAGCAGTACTTC	CASSPTAGAIGEQYF
TRBV11-2	-	TRBD1	TRBJ2-2	TGTGCCAGCAGCTTAGGGTGGGGACAGGGACCCGCCGGGGAGCTGTTTTTT	CASSLGWGQGPAGELFF
TRBV5-1	-	-	TRBJ2-5	TGCGCCAGCAGCTCCGGCGGGTTGTGGGGATCGGAAGAGACCCAGTACTTC	CASSSGGLWGSEETQYF
TRBV7-8	-	-	TRBJ1-3	TGTGCCAGCAGCCAAGAGGGGGGGGGAACTGGAAACACCATATATTTT	CASSQEGGGTGNTIYF
TRBV30	-	TRBD2	TRBJ2-7	TGTGCCTGGGGGGCCACTAGCGGGGGATCCTACGAGCAGTACTTC	CAWGATSGGSYEQYF
TRBV3-1/TRBV3-2	-	TRBD2	TRBJ2-1	TGTGCCAGCAGCCAAACAGCGGGACTAGCGGGGGGGCTTCCGTTCTTC	CASSQTAGLAGGLPFF
TRBV27	-	TRBD2	TRBJ2-7	TGTGCCAGCAGTTCTCCGAGCGGGAGCTCCTACGAGCAGTACTTC	CASSSPSGSSYEQYF
TRBV6-5	-	-	TRBJ1-2	TGTGCCAGCGCGGCTAATGACAGAAACTATGGCTACACCTTC	CASAANDRNYGYTF
TRBV27	-	-	TRBJ1-5	TGTGCCAGCAGTTTTCGGGCAGGGTGGAACAATCAGCCCCAGCATTTT	CASSFRAGWNNQPQHF